Included here is one T cell receptor (beta chain) sequence, with context. The antigen is undetermined. The CDR3 length is 14 residues. The entry originates in a study of T cell responses to AZD1222 COVID-19 vaccine. Clones were sequenced by immunoSEQ multiplex PCR, and TCRdb holds only the in-frame ones, with some missing. The profile shows 100,000 or so clones, roughly 90% of them singletons. Study-wide points: Receipt of two AZD1222 doses was followed by a rise in Spike-specific TCR breadth and depth. Reports indicate that nearly half of spike-specific TCRs are directed at unmutated variant regions. No day 14 peak samples; only post-peak repertoires were characterized.

V usage is TRBV7-5 and J usage is TRBJ1-1. TRBV7-5 is labeled a pseudogene. The sequenced sample was peripheral blood, obtained 28 days after the second AZD1222 dose. The receptor's source is an adult who received the AZD1222 COVID-19 vaccine. The CDR3 DNA reads TGTGCCAGAAGCTTGGATGTCGTCAACACTGAAGCTTTCTTT. It specifies CARSLDVVNTEAFF.